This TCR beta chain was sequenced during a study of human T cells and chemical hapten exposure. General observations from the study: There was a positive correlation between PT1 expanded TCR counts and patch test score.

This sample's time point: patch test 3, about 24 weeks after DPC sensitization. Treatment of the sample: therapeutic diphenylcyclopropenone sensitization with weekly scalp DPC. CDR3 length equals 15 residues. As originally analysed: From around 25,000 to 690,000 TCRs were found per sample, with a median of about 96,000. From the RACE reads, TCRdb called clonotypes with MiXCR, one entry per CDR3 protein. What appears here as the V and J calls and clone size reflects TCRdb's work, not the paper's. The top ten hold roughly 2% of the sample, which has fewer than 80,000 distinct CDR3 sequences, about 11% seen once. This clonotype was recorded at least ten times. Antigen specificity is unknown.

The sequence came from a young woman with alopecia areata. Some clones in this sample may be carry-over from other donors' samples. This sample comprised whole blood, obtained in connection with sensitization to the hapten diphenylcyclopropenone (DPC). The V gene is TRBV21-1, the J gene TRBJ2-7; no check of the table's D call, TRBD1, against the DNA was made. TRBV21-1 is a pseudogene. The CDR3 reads CASSSRQASSYEQYF. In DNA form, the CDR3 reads TGTGCCAGCAGCAGCAGACAGGCGAGCTCCTACGAGCAGTACTTC.